The rows below give T cell receptor beta chains drawn from one sample of a study of blood T cell repertoires in COVID-19. The repertoire was sequenced with immunoSEQ multiplex PCR; TCRdb's copy has only in-frame clones and lacks some. The sample lists 100,000 to 150,000 clones; roughly 86% were seen once. Specimen: peripheral blood. The receptors were sampled from a human donor in a cohort sampled during active COVID-19. Both conserved end residues are part of each CDR3. Each record gives: D gene, clone size, J gene, V gene, CDR3 protein, CDR3 DNA. The D gene is left open where the match is weak. Where a row states a size, it is once, few, many or the class of an expanded clone; other rows omit it.

-,-,TRBJ1-5,TRBV6-5,CASSIRPEQPQHF,TGTGCCAGCAGTATCCGGCCGGAGCAGCCCCAGCATTTT
-,-,TRBJ2-3,TRBV6-6,CASSYTGSTDTQYF,TGTGCCAGCAGTTACACGGGGTCCACAGATACGCAGTATTTT
TRBD2,-,TRBJ2-7,TRBV28,CASSQTSGAYEQYF,TGTGCCAGCAGCCAGACTAGCGGAGCCTACGAGCAGTACTTC
-,-,TRBJ2-3,TRBV27,CASRLGGAADTQYF,TGTGCCAGCAGGTTGGGGGGGGCGGCAGATACGCAGTATTTT
TRBD2,-,TRBJ2-1,TRBV6-4,CASSDSGTSEYNEQFF,TGTGCCAGCAGTGACTCGGGGACTAGCGAATACAATGAGCAGTTCTTC
TRBD1,once,TRBJ1-5,TRBV6-5,CASSRTQGSRQPQHF,TGTGCCAGCAGTCGAACACAGGGGTCGCGTCAGCCCCAGCATTTT
TRBD1,-,TRBJ1-1,TRBV12-5,CASGLDGQGEAFF,TGTGCTAGTGGTTTGGACGGACAGGGAGAAGCTTTCTTT
-,-,TRBJ1-6,TRBV5-4,CASSRGGENSPLHF,TGTGCCAGCAGCCGGGGGGGAGAAAATTCACCCCTCCACTTT
TRBD2,-,TRBJ2-3,TRBV19,CASQNLAGSTDTQYF,TGTGCCAGTCAAAACTTAGCGGGAAGCACAGATACGCAGTATTTT
TRBD2,-,TRBJ2-7,TRBV19,CASSIRLAGAGEQYF,TGTGCCAGTAGTATCCGACTAGCGGGAGCCGGCGAGCAGTACTTC
TRBD1,-,TRBJ1-1,TRBV4-3,CASSQDQGAEAFF,TGCGCCAGCAGCCAAGATCAGGGGGCTGAAGCTTTCTTT
TRBD2,-,TRBJ2-7,TRBV5-6,CASSSRAGAYEQYF,TGTGCCAGCAGCTCGAGAGCGGGGGCCTACGAGCAGTACTTC
-,-,TRBJ1-2,TRBV7-9,CASSLAEGLSYGYTF,TGTGCCAGCAGCTTAGCGGAGGGGTTGAGCTATGGCTACACCTTC
TRBD2,once,TRBJ2-1,TRBV6-1,CASSELIAGQYNEQFF,TGTGCCAGCAGTGAATTGATAGCGGGCCAATACAATGAGCAGTTCTTC
TRBD2,-,TRBJ2-3,TRBV3-1/TRBV3-2,CASGLAGDADTQYF,TGTGCCAGCGGACTAGCGGGAGATGCAGATACGCAGTATTTT
TRBD2,-,TRBJ2-1,TRBV10-1,CASSEPSVGTSGRADEQFF,TGCGCCAGCAGTGAGCCATCGGTGGGGACTAGCGGGAGGGCTGATGAGCAGTTCTTC
-,-,TRBJ1-4,TRBV16,CASSHWTLGAGEKLFF,TGTGCCAGCAGCCACTGGACCTTGGGAGCTGGGGAAAAACTGTTTTTT
TRBD1,-,TRBJ2-7,TRBV3-1/TRBV3-2,CASSQDLIWTGGAEQYF,TGTGCCAGCAGCCAAGACCTTATCTGGACAGGGGGGGCCGAGCAGTACTTC
TRBD1,-,TRBJ1-1,TRBV30,CAWKLRWQGATEAFF,TGTGCCTGGAAACTACGGTGGCAGGGGGCCACTGAAGCTTTCTTT
-,once,TRBJ2-7,TRBV7-9,CASSSPGSYEQYF,TGTGCCAGCAGCAGCCCTGGCTCCTACGAGCAGTACTTC
-,-,TRBJ2-1,TRBV19,CASSIARDGSGYNEQFF,TGTGCCAGTAGTATTGCCAGAGACGGGAGTGGCTACAATGAGCAGTTCTTC
TRBD1,-,TRBJ2-7,TRBV5-1,CASSYTGTGLYEQYF,TGCGCCAGCAGCTACACCGGGACAGGGTTATACGAGCAGTACTTC
TRBD2,once,TRBJ2-7,TRBV11-1,CASSLAGSTSGSRYEQYF,TGTGCCAGCAGCTTAGCCGGTTCGACTAGCGGGAGTCGCTACGAGCAGTACTTC
-,-,TRBJ1-1,TRBV6-6,CASSLPGMNTEAFF,TGTGCCAGCAGTTTACCAGGGATGAACACTGAAGCTTTCTTT
TRBD1,once,TRBJ1-3,TRBV6-1,CASSEHRGTGNTIYF,TGTGCCAGCAGTGAACACAGGGGCACTGGAAACACCATATATTTT
-,-,TRBJ1-1,TRBV11-2,CASSLGHLTEAFF,TGTGCCAGCAGCCTAGGACACTTAACTGAAGCTTTCTTT
-,-,TRBJ2-3,TRBV7-2,CASSLGAGTSTDTQYF,TGTGCCAGCAGCTTAGGGGCGGGGACTAGCACAGATACGCAGTATTTT
-,-,TRBJ2-4,TRBV6-2/TRBV6-3,CASSYRQDVAKNIQYF,TGTGCCAGCAGTTACAGACAAGACGTAGCCAAAAACATTCAGTACTTC
-,-,TRBJ2-3,TRBV7-7,CASSLRGVDTDTQYF,TGTGCCAGCAGCTTAAGGGGCGTGGACACAGATACGCAGTATTTT
-,-,TRBJ1-6,TRBV18,CASSPVRDIVSYNSPLHF,TGTGCCAGCTCACCAGTCAGGGACATCGTCTCCTATAATTCACCCCTCCACTTT
-,-,TRBJ1-1,TRBV2,CASSRSGVEAFF,TGTGCCAGCAGTCGAAGCGGGGTTGAAGCTTTCTTT
-,-,TRBJ2-5,TRBV27,CASSDGRETQYF,TGTGCCAGCAGCGACGGGAGAGAGACCCAGTACTTC
TRBD2,-,TRBJ2-5,TRBV6-6,CASSYPSGRRQETQYF,TGTGCCAGCAGTTACCCTAGCGGGAGGCGGCAAGAGACCCAGTACTTC
TRBD1,few,TRBJ2-3,TRBV6-5,CASSYGQGATDTQYF,TGTGCCAGCAGCTACGGACAGGGGGCAACAGATACGCAGTATTTT
TRBD1,-,TRBJ1-5,TRBV15,CATSRGGQGGRQPQHF,TGTGCCACCAGCAGAGGGGGACAGGGGGGCCGTCAGCCCCAGCATTTT
-,-,TRBJ2-7,TRBV24-1,CATTGSEQYF,TGTGCCACCACGGGGTCCGAGCAGTACTTC
TRBD1,few,TRBJ2-3,TRBV18,CASSPRTGGTDTQYF,TGTGCCAGCTCACCGCGGACAGGGGGCACAGATACGCAGTATTTT
-,once,TRBJ1-2,TRBV5-1,CASSLGSGKGYTF,TGCGCCAGCAGCTTGGGGTCAGGGAAGGGCTACACCTTC
-,-,TRBJ1-2,TRBV19,CATGNRSPNYGYTF,TGTGCGACCGGGAACCGATCACCTAACTATGGCTACACCTTC
TRBD1,-,TRBJ1-2,TRBV6-5,CASSRQGGLGGYTF,TGTGCCAGCAGTAGACAGGGGGGACTGGGGGGCTACACCTTC
-,-,TRBJ1-2,TRBV29-1,CSGRGVNYGYTF,TGCAGCGGACGGGGGGTTAACTATGGCTACACCTTC
-,-,TRBJ2-5,TRBV5-1,CASSLSGSETQYF,TGCGCCAGCAGCTTAAGCGGGTCAGAGACCCAGTACTTC
TRBD1,-,TRBJ1-3,TRBV7-8,CASGGQHYSGNTIYF,TGTGCCAGCGGGGGACAGCATTACTCCGGAAACACCATATATTTT
TRBD1,-,TRBJ1-2,TRBV7-9,CASSGRDREFITYGYTF,TGTGCCAGCAGCGGACGGGACAGGGAATTCATCACCTATGGCTACACCTTC
-,-,TRBJ1-6,TRBV30,CAWSRERSNSPLHF,TGTGCCTGGAGTAGGGAGAGGTCAAATTCACCCCTCCACTTT
-,-,TRBJ1-6,TRBV6-5,CASKRLRSPLHF,TGTGCCAGCAAGCGGTTACGGTCACCCCTCCACTTT
TRBD2,-,TRBJ2-7,TRBV19,CASRSSGSHEQYF,TGTGCCAGTAGATCGAGCGGGAGCCACGAGCAGTACTTC
-,few,TRBJ2-5,TRBV14,CASSLNRAQETQYF,TGTGCCAGCAGCCTTAACAGGGCACAAGAGACCCAGTACTTC
TRBD1,-,TRBJ1-6,TRBV28,CASSIPTGIGNSPLHF,TGTGCCAGCAGTATCCCGACAGGGATTGGTAATTCACCCCTCCACTTT
TRBD2,-,TRBJ2-3,TRBV13,CASSLWLTSGQAGDTQYF,TGTGCCAGCAGCTTATGGCTTACTAGCGGCCAGGCAGGAGATACGCAGTATTTT
TRBD2,-,TRBJ2-7,TRBV7-6,CASSTKLAGRAETLYEQYF,TGTGCCAGCAGCACGAAACTAGCGGGACGTGCCGAGACCCTCTACGAGCAGTACTTC
TRBD1,-,TRBJ1-6,TRBV5-1,CASSLAYGNDRGDNSPLHF,TGCGCCAGCAGCTTGGCCTACGGGAACGACAGGGGCGATAATTCACCCCTCCACTTT
-,few,TRBJ2-1,TRBV1,CTSSQDQAGLAGCSGFF,TGCACCAGCAGCCAAGATCAGGCAGGACTAGCGGGATGCTCGGGGTTCTTC
-,-,TRBJ2-7,TRBV19,CASSSEGAYEQYF,TGTGCCAGTAGTAGCGAGGGAGCCTACGAGCAGTACTTC